One sample yielded the 2 T cell receptor beta chains listed below, sequenced in a study of spatial heterogeneity in lung cancer. A single record per CDR3 protein comes from TCRdb applying MiXCR to the 5' RACE reads. The sample includes 20,000 to 25,000 distinct CDR3 sequences, less than 3.5% of them seen just once. As for time point: sample taken at primary tumor resection. The material was PBMCs, obtained at surgery. Receptor source: a female donor with early-stage non-small cell lung cancer.

This clonotype was counted at least ten times. V is TRBV7-9 and J is TRBJ2-2, with D uncertain. Germline values: CDR1 SEHNR, CDR2 FQNEAQ (reference sequence). Deletions cut 2 bases from V and 4 bases from J, with 11 bases between. CDR3 length equals 15 residues. The CDR3 bases are TGTGCCAGCAGCTTACAGGCTGTCACCACCGGGGAGCTGTTTTTT. It yields the protein CASSLQAVTTGELFF.

At least ten counts were recorded for this clonotype. The chain uses TRBV20-1 and TRBJ2-3, with D unclear. Germline CDR1 and CDR2: DFQATT and SNEGSKA (reference sequence). The V end lost 0 bases, the J end lost 1 base, and 11 bases lay between the germline ends. This CDR3 has 15 amino acids. Here the CDR3 DNA reads TGCAGTGCTAGAGAGTTCCGCGGCCGCACAGATACGCAGTATTTT. Protein sequence: CSAREFRGRTDTQYF.